This T cell receptor (beta chain) emerged from a study of human T cells and chemical hapten exposure. TCRdb itself ran the RACE reads through MiXCR, one entry per CDR3 protein. The table includes 150,000 to 200,000 distinct CDR3 sequences, roughly 30% detected once. In this sample, this clonotype turned up a few times. Described time point: pre-sensitization, week 0. Indicated treatment: therapeutic diphenylcyclopropenone sensitization with weekly scalp DPC. The starting material was whole blood, obtained in connection with sensitization to the hapten diphenylcyclopropenone (DPC). This TCR was sampled from a woman under 40 with alopecia areata. Some clones in this sample may be carry-over from other donors' samples.

The CDR3, as DNA: TGTGCCAGCAGCGCCGGGACAGAACCTTATGAAGCTTTCTTT. Its protein product is CASSAGTEPYEAFF. The V and J genes are TRBV28 and TRBJ1-1, with 7 bases lining up with TRBD1. The CDR3 contains 14 residues. V trimming: 6 bases; J trimming: 7 bases; junction bases outside the gene matches: 11. The germline gives CDR1 MDHEN, CDR2 SYDVKM.